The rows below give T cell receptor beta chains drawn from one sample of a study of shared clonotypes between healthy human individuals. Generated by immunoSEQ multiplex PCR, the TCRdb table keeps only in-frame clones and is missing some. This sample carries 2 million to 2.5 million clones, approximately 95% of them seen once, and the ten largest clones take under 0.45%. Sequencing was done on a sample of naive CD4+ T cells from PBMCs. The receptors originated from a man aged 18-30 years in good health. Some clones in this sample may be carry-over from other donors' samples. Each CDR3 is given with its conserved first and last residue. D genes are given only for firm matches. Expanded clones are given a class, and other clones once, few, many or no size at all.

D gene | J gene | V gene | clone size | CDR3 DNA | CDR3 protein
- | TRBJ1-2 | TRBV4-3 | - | TGCGCCAGCAGCCAACTCCGCGGGGGGGCTAACTATGGCTACACCTTC | CASSQLRGGANYGYTF
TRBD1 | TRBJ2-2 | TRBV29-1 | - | TGCAGCGTTAAAACCGGGACAGGGGTGGCCGGGGAGCTGTTTTTT | CSVKTGTGVAGELFF
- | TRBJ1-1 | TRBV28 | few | TGTGCCAGCAGGTTAATAGATTCGAAAGCTTTCTTT | CASRLIDSKAFF
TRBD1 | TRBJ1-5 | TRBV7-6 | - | TGTGCCAGCAGCCCCTGGGAGGGGGCAGGGGTTCAGCCCCAGCATTTT | CASSPWEGAGVQPQHF
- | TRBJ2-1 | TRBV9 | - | TGTGCCAGCAGCGTAGCCCCTGCGGAGGGAGGAGAGCAGTTCTTC | CASSVAPAEGGEQFF
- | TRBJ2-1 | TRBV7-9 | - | TGTGCCAGCAGCAGGGGGGGAACCTACAATGAGCAGTTCTTC | CASSRGGTYNEQFF
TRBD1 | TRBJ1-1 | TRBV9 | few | TGTGCCAGCAGCCCCCGGGACAGGGAGGACACTGAAGCTTTCTTT | CASSPRDREDTEAFF
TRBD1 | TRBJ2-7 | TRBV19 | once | TGTGCCAGTGCTCCGGGACAGGGTTACCACGAGCAGTACTTC | CASAPGQGYHEQYF
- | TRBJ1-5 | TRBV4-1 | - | TGCGCCAGCAGCCCCTCGACATCTTTCACAAGGCAGCCCCAGCATTTT | CASSPSTSFTRQPQHF
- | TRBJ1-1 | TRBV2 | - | TGTGCCAGCAGACGGGTTAGTTCGTACACTGAAGCTTTCTTT | CASRRVSSYTEAFF
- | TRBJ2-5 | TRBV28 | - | TGTGCCAGCACGTTCGGAGGGAAAGAGACCCAGTACTTC | CASTFGGKETQYF
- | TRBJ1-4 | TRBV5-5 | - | TGTGCCAGCAGCTTGGCGGCCGGTTCAACTAATGAAAAACTGTTTTTT | CASSLAAGSTNEKLFF
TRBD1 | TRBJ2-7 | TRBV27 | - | TGTGCCAGCAGTTTCTTAGACAGGGGAAAGGGGAGCGAGCAGTACTTC | CASSFLDRGKGSEQYF
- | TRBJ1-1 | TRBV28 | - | TGTGCCAGCAGTGGGATTGGGAGGTTTAAGGTAGAAGCTTTCTTT | CASSGIGRFKVEAFF
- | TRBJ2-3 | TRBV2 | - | TGTGCCAGCAGGGCCGGGGAGGTGCTAGATACGCAGTATTTT | CASRAGEVLDTQYF
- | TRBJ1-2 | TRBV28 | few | TGTGCCAGCAGAGTCAGGTCGGGGAGCGGCTACACCTTC | CASRVRSGSGYTF
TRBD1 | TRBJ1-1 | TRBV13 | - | TGTGCCAGCAGCTCGGGACAGCCTTATCGTGAAGCTTTCTTT | CASSSGQPYREAFF
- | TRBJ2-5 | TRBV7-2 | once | TGTGCCAGCACCAGGACGCAAGAGACCCAGTACTTC | CASTRTQETQYF
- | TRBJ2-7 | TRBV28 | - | TGTGCCACCTCGCTTGAGCGGCCGATCTACGAGCAGTACTTC | CATSLERPIYEQYF
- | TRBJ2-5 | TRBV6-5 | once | TGTGCCAGCAGTTTGTACAGGGAGGGCGAGACCCAGTACTTC | CASSLYREGETQYF
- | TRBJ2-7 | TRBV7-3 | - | TGTGCCAGCAGCGCTTTGGCCGACTACGAGCAGTACTTC | CASSALADYEQYF
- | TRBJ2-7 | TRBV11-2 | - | TGTGCCAGCAGCTTAGCCGCGGGGACTCCCTACGAGCAGTACTTC | CASSLAAGTPYEQYF
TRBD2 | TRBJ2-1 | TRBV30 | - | TGTGCCTGGACTAGCGGGAGGGTAATCCCGATGAACAATGAGCAGTTCTTC | CAWTSGRVIPMNNEQFF
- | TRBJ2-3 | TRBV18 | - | TGTGCCAGCTCCCTCCTAGTTAGCACAGATACGCAGTATTTT | CASSLLVSTDTQYF
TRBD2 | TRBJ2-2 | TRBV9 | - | TGTGCCAGCAGCGTAGCACTATGGAGCGGGAGCATCACCGGGGAGCTGTTTTTT | CASSVALWSGSITGELFF
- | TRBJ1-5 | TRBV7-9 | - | TGTGCCAGCAGCTTAGCATCGGGACGGAATAGCAATCAGCCCCAGCATTTT | CASSLASGRNSNQPQHF
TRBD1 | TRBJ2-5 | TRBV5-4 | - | TGTGCCAGCAGCTTGCCGGGACAGGGGGCCCTCGGTGCCCAGTACTTC | CASSLPGQGALGAQYF
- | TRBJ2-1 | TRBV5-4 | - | TGTGCCAGCAGCTTGGTGGAAAAGCGACGGGTCAGTGAGCAGTTCTTC | CASSLVEKRRVSEQFF
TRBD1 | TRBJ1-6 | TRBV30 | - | TGTGCCTGGGGGGACAGGGGGCAATGGAATTCACCCCTCCACTTT | CAWGDRGQWNSPLHF
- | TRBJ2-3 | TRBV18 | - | TGTGCCAGCTCTCTTGCAGATACGCAGTATTTT | CASSLADTQYF
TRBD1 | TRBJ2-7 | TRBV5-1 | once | TGCGCCAGCAGCTGGCGGACAGGGCCCTCCTACGAGCAGTACTTC | CASSWRTGPSYEQYF
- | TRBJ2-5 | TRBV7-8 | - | TGTGCCAGCAGCCAGAGGGACTTTGGCATGAAGACCCAGTACTTC | CASSQRDFGMKTQYF
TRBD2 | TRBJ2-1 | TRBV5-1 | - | TGCGCCAGCAGCTTGGCGGGTCTAGCGGGCTACAATGAGCAGTTCTTC | CASSLAGLAGYNEQFF
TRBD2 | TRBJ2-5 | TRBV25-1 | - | TGTGCCAGCAGTGAGCTCGGGACTAACCAAGAGACCCAGTACTTC | CASSELGTNQETQYF
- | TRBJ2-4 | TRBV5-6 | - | TGTGCCAGCAGCCCGTGGGGGGTAGCCAAAAACATTCAGTACTTC | CASSPWGVAKNIQYF
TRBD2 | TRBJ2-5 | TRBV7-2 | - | TGTGCCAGCAGCTTAGCCTTAGCGGGGCGACAAGAGACCCAGTACTTC | CASSLALAGRQETQYF
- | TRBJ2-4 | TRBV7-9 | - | TGTGCCAGCAGCCCCCGTCCAAACATTCAGTACTTC | CASSPRPNIQYF
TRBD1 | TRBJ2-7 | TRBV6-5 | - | TGTGCCAGCAGTAACTACTTTGGACAGGGCTACGAGCAGTACTTC | CASSNYFGQGYEQYF
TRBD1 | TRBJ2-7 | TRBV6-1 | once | TGTGCCAGCAGTGAGGGACAGATAGGCTACGAGCAGTACTTC | CASSEGQIGYEQYF
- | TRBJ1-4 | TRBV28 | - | TGTGCCAGCAGGCCTCGGGACCGCGAAAAACTGTTTTTT | CASRPRDREKLFF
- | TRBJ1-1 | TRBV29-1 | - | TGCAGCGTTGAAGTAGGGGGGGCCGACAAAGCTTTCTTT | CSVEVGGADKAFF
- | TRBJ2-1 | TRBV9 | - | TGTGCCAGCAGCGGAGGAGCCGGGGGATACAATGAGCAGTTCTTC | CASSGGAGGYNEQFF
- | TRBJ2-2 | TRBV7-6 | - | TGTGCCAGCAGCCCAGATTTGGACACCGGGGAGCTGTTTTTT | CASSPDLDTGELFF
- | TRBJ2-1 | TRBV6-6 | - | TGTGCCAGCAGTATTCTTAGCGGTTTCTACAATGAGCAGTTCTTC | CASSILSGFYNEQFF
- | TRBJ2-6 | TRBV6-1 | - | TGTGCCAGCAGCCAAACCATGTCTGGGGCCAACGTCCTGACTTTC | CASSQTMSGANVLTF
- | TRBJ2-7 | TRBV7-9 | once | TGTGCCAGCAGCTTACAAGCCCTCCCCCGCGAGCAGTACTTC | CASSLQALPREQYF
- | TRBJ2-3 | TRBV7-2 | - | TGTGCCAGCAGCTTAGTAGGACTATCATCCTCAGATACGCAGTATTTT | CASSLVGLSSSDTQYF
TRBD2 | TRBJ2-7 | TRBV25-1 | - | TGTGCCAGCAGGACCGGGACTAGCGGTAACTACGAGCAGTACTTC | CASRTGTSGNYEQYF
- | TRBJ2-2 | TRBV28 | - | TGTGCCACCAAGGCCCACGGAGGGACGACGAACACCGGGGAGCTGTTTTTT | CATKAHGGTTNTGELFF
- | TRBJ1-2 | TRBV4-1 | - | TGCGCCAGCAGCCAGGGAAGGGGCGGTCGAGCTAACTATGGCTACACCTTC | CASSQGRGGRANYGYTF
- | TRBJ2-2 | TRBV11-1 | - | TGTGCCAGCAACTTGGGGGTTCCCGGGGAGCTGTTTTTT | CASNLGVPGELFF
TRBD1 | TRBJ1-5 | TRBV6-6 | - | TGTGCCAGCAGCCACAGGGGCAGCGGCAATCAGCCCCAGCATTTT | CASSHRGSGNQPQHF
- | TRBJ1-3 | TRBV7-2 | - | TGTGCCAGCACCACCCGATCAGGACCCTCTGGAAACACCATATATTTT | CASTTRSGPSGNTIYF
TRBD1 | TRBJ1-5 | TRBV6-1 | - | TGTGCCAGCAGAGGGACAGGATTTCAGCCCCAGCATTTT | CASRGTGFQPQHF